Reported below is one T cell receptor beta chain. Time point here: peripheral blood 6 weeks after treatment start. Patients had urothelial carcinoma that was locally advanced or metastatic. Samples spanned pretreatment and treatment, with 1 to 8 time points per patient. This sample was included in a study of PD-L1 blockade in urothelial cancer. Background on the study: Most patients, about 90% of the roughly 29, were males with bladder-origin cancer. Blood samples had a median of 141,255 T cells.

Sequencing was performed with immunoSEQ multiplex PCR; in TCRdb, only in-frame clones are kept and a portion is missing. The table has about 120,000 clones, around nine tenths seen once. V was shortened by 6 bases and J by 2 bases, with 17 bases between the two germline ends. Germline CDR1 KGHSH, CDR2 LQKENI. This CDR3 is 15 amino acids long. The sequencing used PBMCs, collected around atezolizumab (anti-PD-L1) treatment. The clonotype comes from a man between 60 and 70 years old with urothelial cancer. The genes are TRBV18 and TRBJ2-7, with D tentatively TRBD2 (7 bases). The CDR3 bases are TGTGCCAGCTCCCCAAGGGGGGGGGCCGCCTACGAGCAGTACTTC. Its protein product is CASSPRGGAAYEQYF. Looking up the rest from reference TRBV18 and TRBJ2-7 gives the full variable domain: NAGVMQNPRHLVRRRGQEARLRCSPMKGHSHVYWYRQLPEEGLKFMVYLQKENIIDESGMPKERFSAEFPKEGPSILRIQQVVRGDSAAYFCASSPRGGAAYEQYFGPGTRLTVT.